The entry below gives a single T cell receptor beta chain sequence along with its context. The source of the sample is a study of CD8 T cells in Susac syndrome. Reverse transcription used roughly 0.45 to 1 ug RNA and random hexamers. Across 54 Vbeta and 13 Jbeta, TCR beta CDR3 was amplified with immunoSEQ multiplex PCR. TCRdb ran MiXCR on the immunoSEQ multiplex PCR reads and lists one entry per CDR3 protein. The sample includes some 110,000 distinct CDR3 sequences, more than 80% of them seen just once. From blood CD8+ and CD4+ T cells, the TCR beta chain was sequenced. Patients with stable or active relapsing-remitting disease, all of them treatment-naive, made up the multiple sclerosis controls. TEMRA cells were FACS-enriched, and CD8+ and CD4+ T cells were isolated negatively. This TCR came from a human donor with multiple sclerosis. Sequencing input: CD8+ T cells from PBMCs.

For the CDR3, the DNA is TGTGCCAGCAGCTTAGATCCCGGGGGACAAGAGACCCAGTACTTC. This gives the protein CASSLDPGGQETQYF. V and J are TRBV11-2 and TRBJ2-5, with D possibly being TRBD2 (6 bases). Germline V gene sequence: CDR1 SGHAT, CDR2 FQNNGV. The CDR3 loop spans 15 amino acids. Trimming cost V 0 bases and J 2 bases, with 10 bases left between them.